Each of the 18 T cell receptor beta chains below was sequenced from the same sample in a study of T cells in Graves' hyperthyroidism and ophthalmopathy (dated by TCRdb to the late 2010s). The method was multiplex PCR. The listed sequencing device is Illumina HiSeq 2000. The TCR beta CDR3 regions were amplified from the RNA transcripts. The TCR CDR3 was subjected to a first round of RT-PCR using the HTBI primer set and the Qiagen OneStep RT-PCR kit. TCRdb reanalyzed the raw reads on its own, using fastp at Q25 for trimming and MiXCR for clone calling, and kept in-frame beta chains. One record per CDR3 amino acid sequence lists the most common genes and DNA. This sample comprises around 56,000 distinct CDR3 sequences, roughly 49% of them detected only once. 9.5% to 15% of the sample rests with the top ten. The sequencing sample was made of blood. Source of these receptors: a young woman with Graves' ophthalmopathy.

The chain links TRBV29-1 to TRBJ2-2; 10 bases map to TRBD2. The CDR3 consists of 14 residues. V dropped 5 bases and J dropped 6; count of bases not matched to a gene: 6. Germline CDR1 reads SQVTM; CDR2 reads ANQGSEA. CDR3 sequence: CSVSGAGGPGELFF. In nucleotides, the CDR3 is TGCAGCGTTTCGGGAGCGGGAGGGCCCGGGGAGCTGTTTTTT.

As DNA, the CDR3 is TGCAGCGTTGGTCCCGTCGGGGGGCGAGTTACGAACACTGAAGCTTTCTTT. It specifies CSVGPVGGRVTNTEAFF. This chain uses TRBV29-1 with TRBJ1-1; weak D call: TRBD1 (6 bases). The ends were cut back, 4 bases at V and 1 base at J, with 22 bases in the middle. Per germline, CDR1 SQVTM and CDR2 ANQGSEA. There are 17 residues in the CDR3.

The table lists this clonotype with many counts. This rearrangement joins TRBV20-1 to TRBJ2-5; weak D call: TRBD2 (6 bases). In germline, CDR1 is DFQATT, CDR2 SNEGSKA (reference sequence). This CDR3 has 12 residues. V shed 3 bases and J shed 5 bases, with 10 bases lying between them. The CDR3 region has the DNA TGCAGTGCTAGCGAGGCGGGGGAGACCCAGTACTTC. It translates to CSASEAGETQYF.

There are a few counts of this clonotype. V gene TRBV2 combines with J gene TRBJ2-7; TRBD1 aligns across 7 bases. The CDR3 has 13 amino acids. The V gene's germline CDR1 is SNHLY and CDR2 FYNNEI. Here the CDR3 DNA reads TGTGCTAGGGGACAGTTTCTCTCCTACGAGCAGTACTTC. As protein: CARGQFLSYEQYF.

This clonotype came up many times. The chain carries TRBV20-1 and TRBJ2-1; 11 nucleotides line up with TRBD2. The CDR3 contains 14 residues. Germline loops: CDR1 DFQATT, CDR2 SNEGSKA (reference sequence). The junction had 4 bases not matched to a gene; V was cut back by 4 bases and J by 5 bases. The CDR3 region has the DNA TGCAGTGCTATTGGGACTAGCGGCAACAATGAGCAGTTCTTC. As protein: CSAIGTSGNNEQFF.

J is TRBJ2-1 and V is TRBV7-2; TRBD2 agrees at 8 bases. Germline lookup yields CDR1 SGHTA and CDR2 FQGNSA. The CDR3 extends over 14 amino acids. V was pared by 6 bases and J by 8 bases, with 9 bases of the junction left unmatched. CDR3 in DNA: TGTGCCAGCAGACGTGGCAGCGGGAGAGATGAGCAGTTCTTC. It encodes CASRRGSGRDEQFF.

This chain links TRBV7-3 with TRBJ2-1, with 12 positions matching TRBD2. The CDR3 consists of 14 residues. Germline CDR1 reads SGHTA; CDR2 reads FQGTGA. The V segment lost 8 bases and the J segment 8 bases; nucleotides outside the gene matches: 7. In nucleotides, the CDR3 is TGTGCCAGCGAGACTAGCGGGAGTAAGTATGAGCAGTTCTTC. This translates into CASETSGSKYEQFF. Together with reference TRBV7-3 and TRBJ2-1, the CDR3 gives the full variable domain: GAGVSQTPSNKVTEKGKYVELRCDPISGHTALYWYRQSLGQGPEFLIYFQGTGAADDSGLPNDRFFAVRPEGSVSTLKIQRTERGDSAVYLCASETSGSKYEQFFGPGTRLTVL.

This clonotype came up many times. This sequence joins TRBV7-2 and TRBJ2-3; maybe TRBD2 (6 bases). This CDR3 region has 16 residues. The V end was cut by 1 base, the J end by 6 bases, with 17 bases between. Germline lookup yields CDR1 SGHTA and CDR2 FQGNSA. The DNA of the CDR3 is TGTGCCAGCAGCTTAGTTGCGGGGACCCGTACCGATACGCAGTATTTT. Translating gives CASSLVAGTRTDTQYF.

J is TRBJ1-2 and V is TRBV7-2, with a possible D match to TRBD1 (5 bases). V dropped 5 bases and J dropped 2 bases, with 12 bases sitting between them. The CDR3 has 14 amino acids. Germline CDR1 reads SGHTA; CDR2 reads FQGNSA. The CDR3 loop is CASSITGANYGYTF. CDR3 bases: TGTGCCAGCAGCATAACAGGAGCCAACTATGGCTACACCTTC. The full variable domain, with the rest looked up from reference TRBV7-2 and TRBJ1-2, is GAGVSQSPSNKVTEKGKDVELRCDPISGHTALYWYRQSLGQGLEFLIYFQGNSAPDKSGLPSDRFSAERTGGSVSTLTIQRTQQEDSAVYLCASSITGANYGYTFGSGTRLTVV.

The genes are TRBV10-3 and TRBJ2-1, with 9 bases fitting TRBD1. Germline V gene lookup returns CDR1 ENHRY and CDR2 SYGVKD. CDR3 length: 14 residues. In DNA form, the CDR3 reads TGTGCTAGAGAACCGGGACAGGGAACCAATGAGCAGTTCTTC. Its translation is CAREPGQGTNEQFF.

This clonotype occurred many times. The chain links TRBV28 to TRBJ2-2; D is perhaps TRBD2 (5 bases). Trimming shortened V by 6 bases and J by 8 bases, and 13 bases separated the two germline ends. The CDR3 contains 13 residues. Germline values: CDR1 MDHEN, CDR2 SYDVKM. The CDR3 region is CASSSRGLGELFF. The DNA for the CDR3 is TGTGCCAGCAGCTCTCGGGGTTTGGGGGAGCTGTTTTTT.

This clonotype showed up just once. An end of the junction differs from the germline gene, which may be a read error. V is TRBV7-6 and J is TRBJ2-2, with D tentatively TRBD1 or TRBD2 (5 bases each). Germline V CDR1 and CDR2: SGHVS, FNYEAQ. This CDR3 region has 18 residues. CDR3 loop: CGSSFFRGGGRVTGELFF. Here the CDR3 DNA reads TGTGGCAGCAGCTTCTTTAGGGGTGGGGGACGAGTCACCGGGGAGCTGTTTTTT.

This clonotype was seen a few times. V usage is TRBV7-2 and J usage is TRBJ1-5; D is uncertain. Trimming removed 8 bases at V and 4 bases at J, with 12 bases between. The CDR3 loop spans 13 amino acids. The germline V gene has CDR1 SGHTA and CDR2 FQGNSA. CDR3 coding DNA: TGTGCCAGCTCACCCCTGGGGAATCAGCCCCAGCATTTT. It codes for CASSPLGNQPQHF.

This clonotype was seen many times. This sequence joins TRBV7-2 and TRBJ2-1, with TRBD2 matching 11 bases. V lost 1 base and J lost 6; bases outside the gene matches: 8. Germline values: CDR1 SGHTA, CDR2 FQGNSA. The CDR3 is 17 residues long. For the CDR3, the DNA is TGTGCCAGCAGCTTAGAGGATAGCGGGAGGGGAGTCAATGAGCAGTTCTTC. Translating it yields CASSLEDSGRGVNEQFF.

This chain joins TRBV20-1 and TRBJ2-7; TRBD2 agrees at 16 bases. The V segment lost 4 bases and the J segment 7 bases; nucleotides outside the gene matches: 7. Germline CDR1 and CDR2: DFQATT and SNEGSKA (reference sequence). The CDR3 is 15 residues long. CDR3 loop: CSAIGTSGRAGEQYF. The CDR3 coding sequence is TGCAGTGCTATAGGGACTAGCGGGAGGGCGGGGGAGCAGTACTTC.

In regard to this clonotype: A single base separates this from a much larger clone, so it may be a read error. Written as DNA, the CDR3 is TGTGCCAGCAGCTACTTTCGGGGGAGCACTGAAGCTGTCTTT. Protein sequence: CASSYFRGSTEAVF. The V gene is TRBV27, the J gene TRBJ1-1; D might be TRBD1 (5 bases). The CDR3 runs 14 residues. From germline, CDR1 is MNHEY and CDR2 SMNVEV (reference sequence).

This clonotype has at least ten counts. This sequence joins TRBV6-1 and TRBJ2-1; perhaps TRBD2 as D (5 bases). The CDR3 spans 13 residues. Germline CDR1 is MNHNS and CDR2 is SASEGT. Trimming stripped 4 bases from V and 9 bases from J, with 13 bases between. The CDR3 here is CASSGTSLGEQFF. DNA for the CDR3: TGTGCCAGCAGTGGTACTAGTCTCGGTGAGCAGTTCTTC.

Note on this clonotype: This may come from a read error, since a much larger clone is one base off. The V and J genes are TRBV6-5 and TRBJ1-5; tentatively, D is TRBD1 (6 bases). V was shortened by 6 bases and J by 4 bases, with 16 bases between the two germline ends. Germline loops: CDR1 MNHEY, CDR2 SVGAGI. This CDR3 contains 15 residues. Here the CDR3 DNA reads TGTGCCAGCAGGGCTGCAGGGAGGGGGAATCAGCCCCAGCATTTT. This gives the protein CASRAAGRGNQPQHF.